This entry features one T cell receptor beta chain sequence. As yet, its antigen is unknown. The repertoire was sequenced with immunoSEQ multiplex PCR; TCRdb's copy has only in-frame clones and lacks some. Altogether about 12,000 clones are present, just over 85% being singletons, with the ten largest covering roughly 8.9%. This record belongs to a study of tumor-infiltrating lymphocytes in localized non-small cell lung cancer. About the research overall: Patients included smokers and never-smokers with various histologies, some sampled after neoadjuvant chemotherapy. Each patient gave resected tumor and non-adjacent uninvolved lung tissue.

Whole-study findings and limits: Each assay used a separate piece of the same tissue. Recurrence-free survival showed no association with tumor T-cell fraction.

The sequenced sample consisted of lung tumor tissue. The receptor's source is a human donor with non-small cell lung cancer.

Written as DNA, the CDR3 is TGTGCCAGCAGTTTTACCGGGGAGGAGACCCAGTACTTC. It is translated as CASSFTGEETQYF. The chain has TRBV28 and TRBJ2-5; possible D gene TRBD2, 5 bases. The germline gives CDR1 MDHEN, CDR2 SYDVKM. Trimming took off 3 bases at V and 5 bases at J, with 10 bases between the two ends. CDR3 length equals 13 residues.